This TCR beta chain derives from a study of cytomegalovirus exposure and HLA in healthy donors. PCR primers comprised 60 Vbeta and 13 Jbeta primers. The assay was immunoSEQ multiplex PCR, and TCRdb's table has in-frame clones only and misses some. The top ten hold roughly 16% of the sample, which has about 100,000 clones, 70% to 75% seen once. On this clone: Its antigen is currently unknown.

Study-level results: In vitro data verified three CMV-associated chains as specific for CMV antigens. Some TCR beta chains (approximately 180 of them) were listed as cytomegalovirus-associated. Later analysis identified several of the most significant clusters that appeared linked to common viral pathogens.

The trim removed 8 bases at V and 4 bases at J, leaving 5 bases unmatched. Germline CDR1 is LNHDA and CDR2 is SQIVND (reference sequence). The CDR3 covers 13 residues. This sequence joins TRBV19 and TRBJ1-1; 9 bases map to TRBD1. Sequencing was carried out using PBMCs. This TCR was recovered from a woman younger than 35 in good health and CMV-seropositive. The DNA for the CDR3 is TGTGCCAGTGGGGACAGGGCGGTCACTGAAGCTTTCTTT. Its protein product is CASGDRAVTEAFF. Together with reference TRBV19 and TRBJ1-1, the CDR3 gives the full variable domain: DGGITQSPKYLFRKEGQNVTLSCEQNLNHDAMYWYRQDPGQGLRLIYYSQIVNDFQKGDIAEGYSVSREKKESFPLTVTSAQKNPTAFYLCASGDRAVTEAFFGQGTRLTVV.